This TCR beta chain was found in a study of blood T cell repertoires in COVID-19. Looking at the study overall: Acute-phase and convalescent COVID-19 samples originated in the United States, Italy and Spain.

Original processing methods: Amplification from reference gene primers served as the basis for estimated nucleated cell counts. Method: immunoSEQ multiplex PCR; TCRdb's copy keeps in-frame clones and lacks some. V, J and clone size derive from that table, while D and trimming were established from the DNA sequence. The top ten clones hold about 7.2% of a sample with some 190,000 clones, about four fifths of them seen once. V was clipped by 5 bases and J by 3 bases, with 10 bases between them. This CDR3 spans 13 amino acids. CDR1 SEHNR and CDR2 FQNEAQ come from the germline V gene (reference sequence).

The chain uses TRBV7-9 and TRBJ1-2; TRBD1 might be the D (6 bases). This receptor was obtained from a man aged 55 to 70 with acute or convalescent COVID-19. The sequenced material came from peripheral blood. In DNA form, the CDR3 reads TGTGCCAGCAGCCTATCAGGGGACTATGGCTACACCTTC. The encoded protein is CASSLSGDYGYTF.